This T cell receptor beta chain was recorded in a study of Ad26.COV2.S vaccination and SARS-CoV-2 variants. Study at large: The study gave Ad26.COV2.S intramuscularly, once or twice 56 days apart. Points from the study as a whole: The TCR breadth and depth analyses may have produced an underestimate of total T cell responses.

V lost 4 bases and J 0 bases, leaving 12 bases between the germline ends. This CDR3 contains 15 residues. CDR1 and CDR2 from the germline V gene are SGHRS and YFSETQ. Repertoires were generated with immunoSEQ multiplex PCR, while TCRdb's copy carries only in-frame clones and drops some. The table records a few hundred thousand clones, about 92% of them present only once. Turning to this clone: What it binds is not known.

This sample's treatment: around 19 received Ad26.COV2.S at low or high dose, single or two shots; about five received placebo; per-sample allocation not given. Material that was analyzed had been drawn on day 63 after the first vaccine or placebo injection. In Boston, an adult donor aged 18-55 years took part. Expressing Wuhan-strain SARS-CoV-2 spike, an Ad26 vector served as the vaccine. The source of this sequence is a person aged 18-65 years who received the Ad26.COV2.S COVID-19 vaccine or a placebo. The sequenced sample was peripheral blood, obtained in a trial of Ad26.COV2.S vaccine versus placebo. The chain links TRBV5-1 to TRBJ2-3; the D gene is possibly TRBD1 (6 bases). The CDR3 sequence: CASSLGADSTDTQYF. The CDR3, as DNA: TGCGCCAGCAGCCTGGGGGCTGATAGCACAGATACGCAGTATTTT.